This TCR beta chain derives from a study of early T cells in non-severe SARS-CoV-2 infection. Germline loops: CDR1 SQVTM, CDR2 ANQGSEA. CDR3 length: 13 amino acids. Trimming stripped 4 bases from V and 0 bases from J, with 10 bases between. This clonotype was detected ten times or more. Unique molecular identifiers were affixed to single, distinct cDNA molecules. TCRdb called the 5' RACE reads again in MiXCR, with one record for every CDR3 protein. In the table there are 70,000 to 75,000 distinct CDR3 sequences, 12% of which are singletons. This chain joins TRBV29-1 and TRBJ2-7; D is unclear. The receptor's source is an adult who was a healthcare worker with PCR-confirmed SARS-CoV-2 infection or an uninfected control (not recorded which). The sequenced material came from whole blood. In DNA, the CDR3 is TGCAGCGTTGTAACGGCGAGCTCCTACGAGCAGTACTTC. Translated: CSVVTASSYEQYF.